There are many counts of the clone carrying this T cell receptor (beta chain). Indicated time point: before trial treatment. Donors were administered nivolumab, ipilimumab, aspirin and low-dose cyclophosphamide, together with low-dose radiotherapy. The patients who were eligible all carried advanced solid tumors that lacked tumor-infiltrating lymphocytes, meaning the tumors were TIL-negative. Germline V gives CDR1 MDHEN, CDR2 SYDVKM. CDR3 length: 14 amino acids. The ends lost 10 bases at V and 5 bases at J; junction bases unmatched: 9. This sample is part of a study of low-dose radiotherapy and immunotherapy resistance in tumors. Looking at the study overall: With fractions of 0.5 Gy given every 2 weeks, Cohort 1 accumulated a total of 6.5 Gy. Both drugs were delivered intravenously to patients (nivolumab 240 mg every two weeks and ipilimumab 1 mg/kg every six weeks).

TRAV- and TRBV-specific primers were used for first-strand cDNA, which covered alpha and beta chains. Amplification of TCRs used a constant-region primer and V-primer adapter for 15 to 25 PCR cycles. One entry per CDR3 protein results from TCRdb running MiXCR on the reads. Counted here are 65,000 to 90,000 distinct CDR3 sequences, over 15% occurring once; the ten biggest clones make up more than 4.5%. The TCR sequence derives from a male donor with prostate cancer. Material: PBMCs, obtained before treatment. The chain couples TRBV28 to TRBJ2-2, with 8 bases fitting TRBD2. CDR3 DNA: TGTGCCAACAAGCCCTCTAGCGGGACCGGGGAGCTGTTTTTT. Amino acid sequence: CANKPSSGTGELFF.